This T cell receptor beta chain stems from a study of T cells in Graves' hyperthyroidism and ophthalmopathy. Diagnosis relied on clinical symptoms, serum thyroxine and TRAb, thyroid ultrasound and orbital computed tomography. CDR3 length: 14 amino acids. Germline lookup yields CDR1 PRHDT and CDR2 FYEKMQ (reference sequence). Deletions cut 5 bases from V and 5 bases from J, with 13 bases between. The investigators amplified TCR beta CDR3 regions from RNA transcripts. HTBI primers were the set used in a first-round RT-PCR of the TCR CDR3. TCRdb ran MiXCR on the multiplex PCR reads and lists one entry per CDR3 protein. The table includes 100,000 to 130,000 distinct CDR3 sequences, 16% detected once.

This sequence originates from a woman between 50 and 59 years old with Graves' hyperthyroidism. The sequenced material came from blood. The V gene is TRBV13, the J gene TRBJ2-1; D tentatively reads TRBD1 or TRBD2 (6 bases each). CDR3 region: CASSTRGANNEQFF. The CDR3 DNA sequence: TGTGCCAGCAGCACTAGGGGGGCCAACAATGAGCAGTTCTTC.